This entry lists 17 T cell receptor beta chains sequenced from one sample in a study of T cell responses to AZD1222 COVID-19 vaccine. Profiled with immunoSEQ multiplex PCR; TCRdb holds only in-frame clones, not every one. The profile shows 180,000 or so clones, around 94% of them singletons. The specimen was peripheral blood, collected on day 0 of AZD1222 vaccination. The receptors stem from an adult in good health.

The chain carries TRBV15 and TRBJ1-5, with TRBD1 identical over 10 bases. The CDR3 covers 15 residues. Germline V gives CDR1 LNHNV, CDR2 YYDKDF (reference sequence). The trim removed 6 bases at V and 3 bases at J, leaving 5 bases unmatched. The CDR3 DNA reads TGTGCCACCAGTCCGGGGACAGGGGACAATCAGCCCCAGCATTTT. This codes for CATSPGTGDNQPQHF.

The chain is built from TRBV12-5 and TRBJ1-1, with a weak D call TRBD1 (5 bases). The CDR3 is 12 residues long. V lost 2 bases and J lost 6, with 7 bases in between. Germline lookup yields CDR1 LGHNT and CDR2 FRNRAP. The CDR3 coding sequence is TGTGCTAGTGGTTTGAGCAGGGCTGAAGCTTTCTTT. Translating it yields CASGLSRAEAFF.

The rearrangement joins TRBV3-1 (or the pseudogene TRBV3-2) to TRBJ1-5; 10 bases align to TRBD1. The V and J ends lost 1 base and 4 bases, in that order; junction bases with no gene match: 1. The CDR3 contains 15 residues. Germline CDR1 and CDR2: LGHDT and YNNKEL (reference sequence). DNA for the CDR3: TGTGCCAGCAGCCAAGGGACAGGGGGTAATCAGCCCCAGCATTTT. It yields the protein CASSQGTGGNQPQHF.

The chain uses TRBV2 and TRBJ1-1; no clear D gene. This CDR3 has 12 amino acids. Trimming pared 7 bases from V and 1 base from J, leaving 7 bases between. The germline CDR1 and CDR2 sequences are SNHLY and FYNNEI. The CDR3 here is CASTTRNTEAFF. As DNA, the CDR3 is TGTGCCAGCACAACACGGAACACTGAAGCTTTCTTT.

This clone was found once. The gene calls are TRBV5-3 and TRBJ1-5, with TRBD1 matching over 8 bases. TRBV5-3 is labeled an ORF, and its function is uncertain. Trimming cost V 3 bases and J 4 bases; bases outside gene matches: 6. CDR3 length equals 15 residues. CDR3 DNA sequence: TGTGCCAGAAGCTCTTATACAGGGGGGAATCAGCCCCAGCATTTT. Amino acids: CARSSYTGGNQPQHF.

The V and J genes are TRBV5-1 and TRBJ1-2, with unresolved D. This CDR3 has 11 residues. The V gene lost 0 bases and the J gene lost 10 bases, with 7 bases spanning the gap. The germline V gene has CDR1 SGHRS and CDR2 YFSETQ. CDR3: CASSLGEFYTF. In DNA, the CDR3 is TGCGCCAGCAGCTTGGGGGAGTTCTACACCTTC.

A remark on this clone: The sample has other DNA sequences that encode this CDR3 too. The chain combines TRBV6-1 with TRBJ2-3; D unresolved. Per germline, CDR1 MNHNS and CDR2 SASEGT. The V end was cut by 1 base, the J end by 5 bases, with 4 bases between. The CDR3 covers 12 residues. Here the CDR3 reads CASSEVGDTQYF. CDR3 DNA: TGTGCCAGCAGTGAAGTGGGAGATACGCAGTATTTT.

V is TRBV6-5 and J is TRBJ1-1, with TRBD1 as a possible D gene (5 bases). The V gene's germline CDR1 is MNHEY and CDR2 SVGAGI. The CDR3 sequence is 14 residues long. Trimming took 2 bases from V and 4 from J, leaving 11 bases between them. In DNA, the CDR3 is TGTGCCAGCAGTTACCTGGGGGGGTTCACTGAAGCTTTCTTT. This codes for CASSYLGGFTEAFF.

The V gene is TRBV4-1, the J gene TRBJ2-7; 7 nucleotides match TRBD2. The CDR3 has 16 residues. Germline V gene sequence: CDR1 MGHRA, CDR2 YSYEKL. Unmatched junction bases numbered 9, after V lost 0 bases and J lost 4 bases. The CDR3 protein is CASSQDQAGLSYEQYF. The CDR3 DNA reads as TGCGCCAGCAGCCAAGACCAAGCGGGACTCTCTTACGAGCAGTACTTC.

This chain links TRBV7-6 with TRBJ2-5, with TRBD2 identical over 10 bases. V trimming: 4 bases; J trimming: 5 bases; junction bases outside the gene matches: 16. This CDR3 region has 18 residues. Germline V gene data show CDR1 as SGHVS and CDR2 as FNYEAQ. The CDR3 DNA is TGTGCCAGCAGCTCAGGATTACTAGCGGGAACCTCGGGGGAGACCCAGTACTTC. Amino acid sequence: CASSSGLLAGTSGETQYF. Complete variable domain (other parts from reference TRBV7-6 and TRBJ2-5): GAGVSQSPRYKVTKRGQDVALRCDPISGHVSLYWYRQALGQGPEFLTYFNYEAQQDKSGLPNDRFSAERPEGSISTLTIQRTEQRDSAMYRCASSSGLLAGTSGETQYFGPGTRLLVL.

V is TRBV30 and J is TRBJ1-2; tentatively, D is TRBD1 (5 bases). This CDR3 has 14 residues. Between the trimmed V and J ends, which lost 0 bases and 3 bases, there was a span of 11 bases. Germline assignment: CDR1 GTSNPN and CDR2 SVGIG (reference sequence). The CDR3 protein is CAWSVQGNYYGYTF. The CDR3 nucleotides are TGTGCCTGGAGTGTTCAGGGTAATTACTATGGCTACACCTTC.

This sequence joins TRBV18 and TRBJ2-1; D might be TRBD2 (6 bases). In germline, CDR1 is KGHSH, CDR2 LQKENI. Trimming stripped 3 bases from V and 3 bases from J, with 12 bases between. This CDR3 has 15 residues. The CDR3, as DNA: TGTGCCAGCTCACCGGTCGCGGGAAGCTACAATGAGCAGTTCTTC. It yields the protein CASSPVAGSYNEQFF.

V usage is TRBV5-1 and J usage is TRBJ2-2, with 15 bases fitting TRBD2. V trimming: 3 bases; J trimming: 5 bases; junction bases outside the gene matches: 2. Germline V gene data show CDR1 as SGHRS and CDR2 as YFSETQ. This CDR3 contains 16 residues. The CDR3 coding sequence is TGCGCCAGCAGCTCAGGACTAGCGGGAGGGACCGGGGAGCTGTTTTTT. Translation gives CASSSGLAGGTGELFF. The full variable domain, completed using reference TRBV5-1 and TRBJ2-2, is KAGVTQTPRYLIKTRGQQVTLSCSPISGHRSVSWYQQTPGQGLQFLFEYFSETQRNKGNFPGRFSGRQFSNSRSEMNVSTLELGDSALYLCASSSGLAGGTGELFFGEGSRLTVL.

The chain recombines TRBV20-1 with TRBJ2-1; no definite D call. This CDR3 contains 11 residues. CDR1 and CDR2 from the germline V gene are DFQATT and SNEGSKA (reference sequence). V was pared by 6 bases and J by 3 bases, with 6 bases between. The CDR3 coding sequence is TGCAGTGCAAATTACTACAATGAGCAGTTCTTC. Its translation is CSANYYNEQFF.

The chain recombines TRBV5-6 with TRBJ2-7; D is unresolved. Trimming pared 1 base from V and 0 bases from J, leaving 8 bases between. The CDR3 is made up of 14 amino acids. Germline loops: CDR1 SGHDT, CDR2 YYEEEE. In DNA, the CDR3 is TGTGCCAGCAGCTTGATCAGCTCCTCCTACGAGCAGTACTTC. This codes for CASSLISSSYEQYF.

J is TRBJ2-5 and V is TRBV5-4; possibly TRBD2 for D (5 bases). Germline V lookup: CDR1 SGHNT, CDR2 YYREEE (reference sequence). CDR3 length: 14 residues. The ends were cut back, 0 bases at V and 9 bases at J, with 15 bases in the middle. The CDR3 sequence is CASSLDGGPRPQYF. In nucleotides, the CDR3 is TGTGCCAGCAGCTTGGATGGAGGACCTCGCCCCCAGTACTTC.

The CDR3: CASSVVAGETQYF. CDR3 DNA sequence: TGTGCCAGCAGCGTAGTAGCGGGAGAGACCCAGTACTTC. The J gene is TRBJ2-5, the V gene TRBV9, with TRBD2 matching over 7 bases. V trimming: 0 bases; J trimming: 4 bases; junction bases outside the gene matches: 0. The V gene's germline CDR1 is SGDLS and CDR2 YYNGEE. The CDR3 covers 13 residues.